The following is a T cell receptor beta chain sequence with its context. Its specificity is not known. Both 60 Vbeta primers and 13 Jbeta primers went into the PCR. TCRdb keeps only in-frame clones here, not all; method: immunoSEQ multiplex PCR. The listing contains some 40,000 clones. The data originate from a study of cytomegalovirus exposure and HLA in healthy donors. Study-level findings and limits: A later analysis reportedly found fewer N-insertions in an Asian-associated ancestry cluster than the approximately 660-donor mean. TCR beta V segments were, for the most part, productive about 87% or about 30% of the time in an earlier analysis.

Unmatched junction bases numbered 2, after V lost 1 base and J lost 3 bases. Germline CDR1 SEHNR, CDR2 FQNEAQ (reference sequence). CDR3 length: 15 residues. This clonotype originated in a male donor in good health and CMV-seronegative. Sequenced sample: PBMCs. The J gene is TRBJ2-5, the V gene TRBV7-9; 10 nucleotides align to TRBD1. The CDR3 sequence: CASSLGDRGKETQYF. Written as DNA, the CDR3 is TGTGCCAGCAGCTTAGGGGACAGGGGAAAAGAGACCCAGTACTTC.